This T cell receptor beta chain was identified in a study of blood T cell repertoires in COVID-19. Sequencing was performed with immunoSEQ multiplex PCR; in TCRdb, only in-frame clones are kept and a portion is missing. The table records roughly 290,000 clones, about nine tenths of them present only once. The CDR3 consists of 11 residues. The V end lost 5 bases, the J end lost 7 bases, and 9 bases lay between the germline ends. Germline V CDR1 and CDR2: SNHLY, FYNNEI. Seattle patients were enrolled while actively infected and followed longitudinally. Sequenced input: peripheral blood. The chain recombines TRBV2 with TRBJ2-7; D not certain. The receptor was isolated from a woman in her 30s with COVID-19, enrolled during active disease. CDR3 nucleotide sequence: TGTGCCAGCAGTTTCCTCGGGGAGCAGTACTTC. It specifies CASSFLGEQYF. Drawing the rest from reference TRBV2 and TRBJ2-7, the complete variable domain is EPEVTQTPSHQVTQMGQEVILRCVPISNHLYFYWYRQILGQKVEFLVSFYNNEISEKSEIFDDQFSVERPDGSNFTLKIRSTKLEDSAMYFCASSFLGEQYFGPGTRLTVT.